This T cell receptor (beta chain) was identified in a study of cytomegalovirus exposure and HLA in healthy donors. The CDR3 consists of 15 residues. Germline V gene data show CDR1 as MGHRA and CDR2 as YSYEKL. After removal of 1 base from V and 4 bases from J, the junction contained 2 bases not matched to a gene. Use of 60 Vbeta and 13 Jbeta primers characterized the PCR. Profiled with immunoSEQ multiplex PCR; TCRdb holds only in-frame clones, not every one. The repertoire table contains over 150,000 clones. The study, taken as a whole, reports: The study carried out a later analysis of TCR beta sequences. It associated 15,000 to 20,000 of them with specific HLA alleles at a false discovery rate of 0.05. There were approximately 150 TCR beta chains listed as cytomegalovirus-associated.

Worth noting for this clone: Its specificity is not known.

This clonotype was sampled from a boy aged 5-17 years in good health and CMV-seronegative. The V call is TRBV4-1, the J call TRBJ2-7; 12 bases match TRBD2. The sample comprised PBMCs. The CDR3 nucleotides read TGCGCCAGCAGCCAAGTGGGACTAGCGGGTTACGAGCAGTACTTC. Translated: CASSQVGLAGYEQYF.